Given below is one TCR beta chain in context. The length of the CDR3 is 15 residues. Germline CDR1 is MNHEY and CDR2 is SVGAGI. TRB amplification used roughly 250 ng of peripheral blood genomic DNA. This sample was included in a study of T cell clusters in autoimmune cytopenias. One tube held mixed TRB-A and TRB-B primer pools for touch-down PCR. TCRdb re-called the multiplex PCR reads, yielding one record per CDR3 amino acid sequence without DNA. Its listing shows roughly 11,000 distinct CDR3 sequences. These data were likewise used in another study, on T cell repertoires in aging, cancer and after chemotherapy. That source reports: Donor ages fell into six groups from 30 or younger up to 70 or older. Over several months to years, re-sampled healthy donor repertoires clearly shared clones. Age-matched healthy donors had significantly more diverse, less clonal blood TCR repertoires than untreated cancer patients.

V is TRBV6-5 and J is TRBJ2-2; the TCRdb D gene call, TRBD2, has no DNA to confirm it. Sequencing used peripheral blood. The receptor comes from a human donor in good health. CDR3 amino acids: CASSPQSSYTGELFF.